A selection of T cell receptor beta chains follows, all from one sample in a study of cytomegalovirus exposure and HLA in healthy donors. Only in-frame clones appear in the TCRdb table, and some are missing; sequencing was by immunoSEQ multiplex PCR. The table shows over 150,000 clones, with 86% occurring only once. Source material: PBMCs. Every receptor here comes from a man aged 18 to 30 in good health and CMV-seropositive. CDR3s include the opening cysteine and the closing phenylalanine or tryptophan.

CDR3 length	V gene	J gene	CDR3 protein
14	TRBV11-2	TRBJ2-1	CASSSNWDSNEQFF
13	TRBV7-6	TRBJ2-1	CASSLVRGNEQFF
10	TRBV11-2	TRBJ1-1	CASSRTEAFF
15	TRBV4-3	TRBJ1-4	CASSQVQGVGSKLFF
15	TRBV7-2	TRBJ1-6	CASRDRSSYNSPLHF
14	TRBV7-2	TRBJ2-1	CASSPGLGGGEAFF
16	TRBV7-8	TRBJ2-1	CASSSSSGGAYNEQFF
16	TRBV7-2	TRBJ2-1	CASSPLAGGSYNEQFF
16	TRBV7-9	TRBJ2-2	CASSGAGTDTTGELFF
14	TRBV4-3	TRBJ2-2	CASSSGVNTGELFF
14	TRBV18	TRBJ2-7	CASSLGTSGYEQYF
16	TRBV9	TRBJ2-5	CASSVAPDRGRETQYF
12	TRBV5-8	TRBJ2-7	CASRSGPYEQYF
14	TRBV9	TRBJ2-2	CASSEAQGTGELFF
14	TRBV15	TRBJ1-1	CATSRDNRNTEAFF
12	TRBV2	TRBJ2-7	CAGSHSSYEQYF
14	TRBV13	TRBJ2-7	CASSLEGHGYEQYF
13	TRBV19	TRBJ2-7	CASSISTADEQYF
16	TRBV13	TRBJ2-1	CASQSPNSFTANEQFF
15	TRBV2	TRBJ1-2	CASSDGLYKPDGYTF
15	TRBV7-9	TRBJ1-3	CASSHSGGDGNTIYF
14	TRBV6-5	TRBJ2-7	CASSGTGGKNEQYF
15	TRBV6-5	TRBJ1-6	CASSPGTGGNSPLHF
14	TRBV7-2	TRBJ1-3	CASRLRGAGNTIYF
15	TRBV19	TRBJ2-7	CASSIGRDRGQEQYF
15	TRBV4-1	TRBJ1-5	CASSQSDGGNQPQHF
14	TRBV30	TRBJ1-1	CAWRALDRNTEAFF
15	TRBV4-2	TRBJ2-7	CASSQERGRRVEQYF
17	TRBV4-3	TRBJ2-3	CASSQALTSGGLDTQYF
16	TRBV7-2	TRBJ2-3	CASSPGRTGLTDTQYF
16	TRBV7-6	TRBJ2-3	CASSLVGAGTPDTQYF
15	TRBV27	TRBJ2-2	CASSPDWTNTGELFF
11	TRBV20-1	TRBJ2-5	CRGSGGETQYF
12	TRBV29-1	TRBJ2-5	CSAAGVQETQYF
13	TRBV7-2	TRBJ2-5	CASSPGVYETQYF
14	TRBV6-5	TRBJ1-1	CASRRQGRNTEAFF
13	TRBV7-6	TRBJ1-1	CASSSISRLGAFF
14	TRBV4-1	TRBJ2-3	CASSQQGTQDTQYF
15	TRBV23-1	TRBJ2-7	CASTRRGDGTYEQYF
17	TRBV5-1	TRBJ2-7	CASSLGQGGKGSYEQYF
15	TRBV6-1	TRBJ1-4	CASSAYRALGEKLFF
16	TRBV18	TRBJ1-2	CASSPLSQGLNYGYTF
15	TRBV12-2	TRBJ2-1	CASRLPTSGGNEQFF
14	TRBV7-3	TRBJ2-1	CACALTSGGAEQFF
16	TRBV7-2	TRBJ1-5	CASSLEQGASNQPQHF
16	TRBV19	TRBJ1-2	CASSIGRQGGVYGYTF
14	TRBV6-6	TRBJ1-5	CASDSDRRHQPQHF
15	TRBV5-1	TRBJ1-1	CASSLVQGMNTEAFF
16	TRBV27	TRBJ2-7	CASSPTLAGGLYEQYF
15	TRBV5-6	TRBJ1-5	CASSPGTLSNQPQHF
16	TRBV27	TRBJ2-2	CASSAPGTGTAGELFF
15	TRBV5-1	TRBJ2-7	CASSPRTGTGYEQYF
15	TRBV6-4	TRBJ2-2	CASSEQGADTGELFF
15	TRBV6-5	TRBJ1-2	CASSRETGARTGYTF
17	TRBV18	TRBJ1-2	CASSPSRAGGADYGYTF
14	TRBV11-2	TRBJ1-1	CASSLTGWNTEAFF
16	TRBV18	TRBJ2-7	CASSPPSSGGVHEQYF